Sequencing of this TCR beta chain was carried out in a study of immune heterogeneity within non-small cell lung tumors. Overall study: Of all tumors, 4 turned out to be squamous cell carcinomas, some 10 were non-squamous carcinomas and 1 was not otherwise specified.

There are a few counts of this clonotype. Its specificity is not known. Notes on the study in general: Each patient largely had their own distinct set of high-frequency T-cell receptor beta clonotypes. Dominant CDR3 beta clonotypes repeated across a patient's tumor loci, while different loci held unique high-frequency clones.

The CDR3 length is 16 residues. V lost 0 bases, J lost 4 bases, and 5 bases stayed unmatched. The V gene's germline CDR1 is SGHAT and CDR2 FQNNGV. TCRs were amplified from about 640 ng gDNA of bulk tumor per sample. Several spatially distant biopsies were obtained per primary tumor intraoperatively. The study cohort was described as untreated, and its members had newly diagnosed non-small cell lung cancer. They went on to have curative surgery. CDR3 of TCR beta was amplified by multiplex PCR that used 32 V and 13 J primers. TCRdb ran MiXCR on the multiplex PCR reads and lists one entry per CDR3 protein. This sample has fewer than 14,000 distinct CDR3 sequences, with nearly 30% found just once.

The receptor comes from a woman aged 50 to 65 with non-small cell lung cancer. Sequenced: lung tumor tissue. V and J are TRBV11-2 and TRBJ2-1; 8 positions match TRBD1. CDR3 loop: CASSLEFQGAYNEQFF. CDR3 bases: TGTGCCAGCAGCTTAGAGTTCCAGGGGGCTTACAATGAGCAGTTCTTC.